This T cell receptor (beta chain) originates from a study of blood T cell repertoires in COVID-19. Background on the study: From the United States, Italy and Spain came samples of acute and convalescent COVID-19.

Libraries were prepared by immunoSEQ multiplex PCR; TCRdb keeps only in-frame clonotypes and omits some of them. The sample has approximately 320,000 clones; over 85% are singletons. The CDR3 covers 15 residues. The germline V and J ends were trimmed by 5 bases and 0 bases, with 11 bases remaining between them. Germline V gene lookup returns CDR1 SGHAT and CDR2 FQDESV (reference sequence). The TCR was taken from a woman under 40 with COVID-19, enrolled during active disease. The specimen was peripheral blood. The chain employs TRBV11-1 and TRBJ2-1; D is possibly TRBD1 (5 bases). CDR3 bases: TGTGCCAGCAGCCTTCGACAGAGCTCCTACAATGAGCAGTTCTTC. Its protein product is CASSLRQSSYNEQFF. The variable domain in full, with the rest retrieved from reference TRBV11-1 and TRBJ2-1, is EAEVAQSPRYKITEKSQAVAFWCDPISGHATLYWYRQILGQGPELLVQFQDESVVDDSQLPKDRFSAERLKGVDSTLKIQPAELGDSAMYLCASSLRQSSYNEQFFGPGTRLTVL.